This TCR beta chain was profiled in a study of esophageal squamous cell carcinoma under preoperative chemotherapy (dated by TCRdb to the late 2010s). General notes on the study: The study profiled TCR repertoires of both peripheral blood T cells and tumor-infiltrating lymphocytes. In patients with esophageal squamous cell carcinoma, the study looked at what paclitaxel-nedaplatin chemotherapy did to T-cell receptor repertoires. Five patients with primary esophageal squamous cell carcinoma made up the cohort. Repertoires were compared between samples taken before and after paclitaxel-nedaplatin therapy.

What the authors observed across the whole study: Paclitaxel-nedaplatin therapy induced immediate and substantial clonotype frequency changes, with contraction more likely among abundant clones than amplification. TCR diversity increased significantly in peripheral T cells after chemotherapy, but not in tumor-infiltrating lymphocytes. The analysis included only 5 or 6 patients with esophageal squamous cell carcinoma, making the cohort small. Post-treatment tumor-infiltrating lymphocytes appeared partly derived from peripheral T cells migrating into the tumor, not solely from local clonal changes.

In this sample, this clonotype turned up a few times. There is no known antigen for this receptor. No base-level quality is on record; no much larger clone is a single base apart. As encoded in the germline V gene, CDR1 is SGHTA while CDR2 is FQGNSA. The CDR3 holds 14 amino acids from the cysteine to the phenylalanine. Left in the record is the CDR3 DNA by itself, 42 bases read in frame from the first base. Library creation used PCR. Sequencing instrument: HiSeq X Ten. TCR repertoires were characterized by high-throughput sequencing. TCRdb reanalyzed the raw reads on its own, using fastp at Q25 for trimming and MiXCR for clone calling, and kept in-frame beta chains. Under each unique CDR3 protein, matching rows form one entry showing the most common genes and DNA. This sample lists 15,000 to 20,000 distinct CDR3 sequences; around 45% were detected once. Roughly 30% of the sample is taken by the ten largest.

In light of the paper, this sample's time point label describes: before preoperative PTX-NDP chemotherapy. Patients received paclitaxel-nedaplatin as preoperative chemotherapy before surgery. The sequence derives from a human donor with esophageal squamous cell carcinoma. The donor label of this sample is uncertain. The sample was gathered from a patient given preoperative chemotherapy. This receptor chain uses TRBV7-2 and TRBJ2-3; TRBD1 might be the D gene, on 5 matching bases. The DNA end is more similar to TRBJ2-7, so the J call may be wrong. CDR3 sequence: CASSLGFANREQYF. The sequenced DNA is TGTGCCAGCAGCTTAGGGTTTGCCAACAGGGAGCAGTACTTC.